The rows below give T cell receptor beta chains drawn from one sample of a study of T cell responses to AZD1222 COVID-19 vaccine. The method was immunoSEQ multiplex PCR; TCRdb's version includes in-frame clones alone and lacks a portion of them. The sample has about 74,000 clones; approximately 90% are singletons. Sample: peripheral blood, taken on day 0 of AZD1222 vaccination. All receptors derive from an adult in good health. Each CDR3 is given with its conserved first and last residue. A D gene is named only where the DNA matches it firmly. Expanded clones are given a class, and other clones once, few, many or no size at all.

J gene,D gene,V gene,clone size,CDR3 protein,CDR3 DNA
TRBJ2-3,NA,TRBV5-5,few,CASSPTGGTDTQYF,TGTGCCAGCAGCCCGACCGGGGGCACAGATACGCAGTATTTT
TRBJ2-3,NA,TRBV27,NA,CASSFREGHKDTQYF,TGTGCCAGCAGTTTTCGAGAGGGCCATAAAGATACGCAGTATTTT
TRBJ2-3,NA,TRBV7-8,NA,CASSLVSVGSDTQYF,TGTGCCAGCAGCTTAGTCAGTGTGGGGTCGGATACGCAGTATTTT
TRBJ2-2,TRBD1,TRBV19,once,CASSIDREYTGELFF,TGTGCCAGTAGTATCGACAGGGAGTACACCGGGGAGCTGTTTTTT
TRBJ1-2,NA,TRBV5-6,NA,CASSPGTISFRGYTF,TGTGCCAGCAGCCCGGGAACCATCTCTTTCCGGGGCTACACCTTC
TRBJ2-1,TRBD2,TRBV6-5,NA,CASRVLAGVADEQFF,TGTGCCAGCAGAGTACTAGCGGGAGTCGCCGATGAGCAGTTCTTC
TRBJ2-7,NA,TRBV11-2,once,CASSLGAGSYEQYF,TGTGCCAGCAGCTTAGGCGCAGGTTCCTACGAGCAGTACTTC
TRBJ2-2,TRBD1,TRBV27,NA,CASTMDRAHTGELFF,TGTGCCAGCACCATGGACAGGGCCCACACCGGGGAGCTGTTTTTT
TRBJ2-1,NA,TRBV11-3,once,CASSPTFRDPRTYNEQFF,TGTGCCAGCAGCCCGACGTTTCGGGACCCCAGAACCTACAATGAGCAGTTCTTC
TRBJ1-2,TRBD1,TRBV19,NA,CASSGTVDYGYTF,TGTGCCAGTAGTGGGACAGTCGACTATGGCTACACCTTC
TRBJ1-1,NA,TRBV21-1,NA,CASSPSVRGGETEAFF,TGTGCCAGCAGCCCATCCGTGCGGGGAGGTGAAACTGAAGCTTTCTTT
TRBJ2-7,NA,TRBV6-1,NA,CASSDRDYEQYF,TGTGCCAGCAGTGACAGGGACTACGAGCAGTACTTC
TRBJ2-2,TRBD1,TRBV7-9,once,CASSPRDRTSGELFF,TGTGCCAGCAGCCCCCGGGACAGGACGTCCGGGGAGCTGTTTTTT
TRBJ2-7,NA,TRBV6-1,NA,CASSEVHYEQYF,TGTGCCAGCAGTGAAGTTCACTACGAGCAGTACTTC
TRBJ2-1,TRBD2,TRBV11-3,NA,CASSNSLAGGTGEQFF,TGTGCCAGCAGCAATTCTCTAGCGGGAGGTACCGGTGAGCAGTTCTTC
TRBJ1-1,TRBD1,TRBV25-1,once,CASSRDRMGTEAFF,TGTGCCAGCAGTAGGGACAGGATGGGCACTGAAGCTTTCTTT
TRBJ2-5,TRBD1,TRBV5-1,NA,CASSFRGRGTQETQYF,TGCGCCAGCAGCTTTCGTGGCAGGGGGACCCAAGAGACCCAGTACTTC
TRBJ2-5,TRBD1,TRBV6-5,NA,CASRPDRGQETQYF,TGTGCCAGCAGACCGGACAGGGGGCAAGAGACCCAGTACTTC
TRBJ1-2,TRBD1,TRBV4-1,NA,CASKRQGDNYGYTF,TGCGCCAGCAAAAGACAGGGGGACAACTATGGCTACACCTTC
TRBJ2-7,TRBD2,TRBV7-2,NA,CASSLGLAGLYEQYF,TGTGCCAGCAGCTTAGGCCTAGCGGGCCTCTACGAGCAGTACTTC
TRBJ1-1,NA,TRBV20-1,few,CSASPGGMATEAFF,TGCAGTGCTAGTCCCGGGGGTATGGCCACTGAAGCTTTCTTT
TRBJ2-5,NA,TRBV7-3,NA,CASSQGTSGTQYF,TGTGCCAGCAGCCAAGGGACATCCGGGACCCAGTACTTC
TRBJ2-1,TRBD2,TRBV7-9,NA,CASSPNQLADNEQFF,TGTGCCAGCAGCCCAAACCAACTAGCGGATAATGAGCAGTTCTTC
TRBJ2-3,TRBD2,TRBV5-4,NA,CASSPPPTSGSTDTQYF,TGTGCCAGCAGCCCCCCCCCGACTAGCGGGAGCACAGATACGCAGTATTTT
TRBJ1-5,NA,TRBV2,NA,CASSRPNQPQHF,TGTGCCAGCAGCCGCCCTAATCAGCCCCAGCATTTT
TRBJ2-1,TRBD1,TRBV7-2,few,CASSSNQGASYNEQFF,TGTGCCAGCAGCTCGAACCAGGGGGCTAGCTACAATGAGCAGTTCTTC
TRBJ1-2,NA,TRBV5-6,NA,CASSETDGLYGYTF,TGTGCCAGCAGCGAAACGGACGGTCTCTATGGCTACACCTTC
TRBJ1-5,NA,TRBV2,few,CASSVMSGTQHF,TGTGCCAGCAGTGTGATGAGCGGAACCCAGCATTTT
TRBJ2-7,NA,TRBV27,NA,CASSLQYPIGLSYEQYF,TGTGCCAGCAGTTTACAGTACCCAATTGGGCTATCCTACGAGCAGTACTTC
TRBJ2-3,TRBD2,TRBV15,NA,CATSRASMTSGSGDTQYF,TGTGCCACCAGCAGGGCCTCCATGACTAGCGGGAGTGGAGATACGCAGTATTTT
TRBJ1-6,NA,TRBV5-1,NA,CASSLASGNNSPLHF,TGCGCCAGCAGCTTGGCCTCGGGGAATAATTCACCCCTCCACTTT
TRBJ2-2,TRBD2,TRBV7-9,NA,CASSRTSGGELFF,TGTGCCAGCAGTCGGACTAGCGGCGGGGAGCTGTTTTTT
TRBJ2-7,NA,TRBV25-1,NA,CASSETREGGYEQYF,TGTGCCAGCAGTGAGACTAGAGAAGGCGGTTACGAGCAGTACTTC
TRBJ2-2,NA,TRBV4-1,NA,CASSQDFGELFF,TGCGCCAGCAGCCAAGATTTCGGGGAGCTGTTTTTT
TRBJ2-3,NA,TRBV2,NA,CASSEGQSDTQYF,TGTGCCAGCAGTGAAGGACAATCAGATACGCAGTATTTT
TRBJ1-2,NA,TRBV19,NA,CASSAPKDRFPSGYTF,TGTGCCAGTAGCGCCCCCAAAGACAGGTTCCCTTCGGGCTACACCTTC
TRBJ2-2,NA,TRBV10-1,NA,CASKENLNTGELFF,TGCGCCAGCAAGGAAAACTTGAACACCGGGGAGCTGTTTTTT
TRBJ2-7,TRBD1,TRBV30,NA,CALGQGGDEQYF,TGTGCCTTGGGACAGGGTGGGGACGAGCAGTACTTC
TRBJ2-7,TRBD1,TRBV28,NA,CASSLSDRRTYEQYF,TGTGCCAGCAGTTTATCGGACAGGAGGACCTACGAGCAGTACTTC
TRBJ2-3,NA,TRBV30,NA,CAWKERGGTDTQYF,TGTGCCTGGAAAGAGAGGGGGGGCACAGATACGCAGTATTTT
TRBJ1-5,NA,TRBV7-9,NA,CASSPIKGGVSNQPQHF,TGTGCCAGCAGCCCAATTAAAGGGGGGGTCAGCAATCAGCCCCAGCATTTT
TRBJ1-2,NA,TRBV6-5,NA,CASSSAANYGYTF,TGTGCCAGCAGTTCGGCAGCGAACTATGGCTACACCTTC
TRBJ2-3,NA,TRBV28,NA,CASSLTPSTDTQYF,TGTGCCAGCAGTTTGACTCCAAGCACAGATACGCAGTATTTT
TRBJ1-1,TRBD1,TRBV29-1,NA,CSVASTGGLPEAFF,TGCAGCGTTGCTAGTACAGGGGGCCTGCCTGAAGCTTTCTTT
TRBJ1-1,NA,TRBV7-3,NA,CASSWSMNTEAFF,TGTGCCAGCAGCTGGTCAATGAACACTGAAGCTTTCTTT
TRBJ1-5,NA,TRBV10-2,NA,CASSDRDGFNQPQHF,TGCGCCAGCAGTGACCGGGACGGATTTAATCAGCCCCAGCATTTT
TRBJ2-1,TRBD2,TRBV20-1,NA,CSASPGLAGRDEQFF,TGCAGTGCTAGTCCAGGACTAGCGGGAAGGGATGAGCAGTTCTTC
TRBJ2-7,TRBD1,TRBV4-3,NA,CASSQDGTGPIDEQYF,TGCGCCAGCAGCCAAGATGGGACAGGGCCTATCGACGAGCAGTACTTC
TRBJ1-2,TRBD1,TRBV19,once,CASSRDRIYGYTF,TGTGCCAGTAGTCGGGACAGGATTTATGGCTACACCTTC
TRBJ1-5,TRBD1,TRBV30,NA,CASGQGNYQPQHF,TGTGCCTCGGGACAGGGGAACTATCAGCCCCAGCATTTT
TRBJ2-5,NA,TRBV21-1,NA,CASSKALLGLAGEETQYF,TGTGCCAGCAGCAAAGCGCTTTTAGGACTAGCGGGAGAAGAGACCCAGTACTTC
TRBJ1-1,TRBD1,TRBV18,NA,CASCRQGAGSTHTEAFF,TGTGCCAGCTGCCGACAGGGGGCCGGGTCCACGCACACTGAAGCTTTCTTT
TRBJ1-2,TRBD1,TRBV27,once,CASSVYPGTGGGYTF,TGTGCCAGCAGTGTATACCCCGGGACAGGGGGGGGCTACACCTTC
TRBJ2-1,NA,TRBV5-1,NA,CASSPTAGLAEQFF,TGCGCCAGCAGCCCCACCGCGGGGTTAGCCGAGCAGTTCTTC
TRBJ2-1,NA,TRBV28,NA,CASSSSYDNEQFF,TGTGCCAGCAGTTCCAGCTACGACAATGAGCAGTTCTTC
TRBJ2-5,NA,TRBV25-1,NA,CASSEYGAGKGQTQYF,TGTGCCAGCAGTGAATATGGGGCAGGGAAGGGACAGACCCAGTACTTC
TRBJ2-2,TRBD2,TRBV7-2,NA,CASSSLAGGSTGELFF,TGTGCCAGCAGCTCTTTAGCGGGAGGGTCCACCGGGGAGCTGTTTTTT
TRBJ2-5,NA,TRBV24-1,NA,CATSDGDPTETQYF,TGTGCCACCAGTGACGGGGACCCAACGGAGACCCAGTACTTC
TRBJ1-4,NA,TRBV27,few,CASSLSTMGGAAEKLFF,TGTGCCAGCAGTTTATCAACTATGGGGGGCGCAGCTGAAAAACTGTTTTTT